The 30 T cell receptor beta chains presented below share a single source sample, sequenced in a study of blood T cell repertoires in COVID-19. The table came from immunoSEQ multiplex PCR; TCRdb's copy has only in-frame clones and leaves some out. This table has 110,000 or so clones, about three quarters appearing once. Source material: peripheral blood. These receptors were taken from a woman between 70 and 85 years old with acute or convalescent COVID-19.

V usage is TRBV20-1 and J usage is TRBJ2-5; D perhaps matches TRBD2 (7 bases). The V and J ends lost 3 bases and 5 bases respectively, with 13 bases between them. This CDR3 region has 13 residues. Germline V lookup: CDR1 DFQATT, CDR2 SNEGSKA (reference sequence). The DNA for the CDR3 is TGCAGTGCTAGTTGGGGGGGCGTGGAGACCCAGTACTTC. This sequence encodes CSASWGGVETQYF.

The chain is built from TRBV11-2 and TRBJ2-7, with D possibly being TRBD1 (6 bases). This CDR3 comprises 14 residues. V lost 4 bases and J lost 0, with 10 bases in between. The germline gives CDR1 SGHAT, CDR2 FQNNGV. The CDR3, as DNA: TGTGCCAGCAGCTCCGGACAGAACTCCTACGAGCAGTACTTC. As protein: CASSSGQNSYEQYF.

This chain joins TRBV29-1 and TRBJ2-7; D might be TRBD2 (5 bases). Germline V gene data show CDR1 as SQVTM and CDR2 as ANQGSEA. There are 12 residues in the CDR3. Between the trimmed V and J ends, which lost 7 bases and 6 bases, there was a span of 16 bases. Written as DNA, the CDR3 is TGCAGCGCCCACGGGATAGGGCCCGAGCAGTACTTC. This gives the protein CSAHGIGPEQYF.

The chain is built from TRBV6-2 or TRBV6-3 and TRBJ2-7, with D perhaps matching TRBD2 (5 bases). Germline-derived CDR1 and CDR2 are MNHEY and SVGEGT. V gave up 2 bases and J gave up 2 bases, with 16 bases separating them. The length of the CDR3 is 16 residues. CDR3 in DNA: TGTGCCAGCAGTTACGGGAGACTTACACACACCTACGAGCAGTACTTC. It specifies CASSYGRLTHTYEQYF.

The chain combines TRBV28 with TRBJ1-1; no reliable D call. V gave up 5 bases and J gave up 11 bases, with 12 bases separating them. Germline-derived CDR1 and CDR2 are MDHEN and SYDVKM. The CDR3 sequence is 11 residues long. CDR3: CASSLNSGAFF. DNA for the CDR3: TGTGCCAGCAGTCTAAACAGTGGGGCTTTCTTT.

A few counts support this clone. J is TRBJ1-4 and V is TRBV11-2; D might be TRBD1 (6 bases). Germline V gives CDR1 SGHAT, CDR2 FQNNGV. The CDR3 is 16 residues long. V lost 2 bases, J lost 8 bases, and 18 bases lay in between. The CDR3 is CASSLRPGQALEKLFF. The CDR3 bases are TGTGCCAGCAGCTTAAGACCGGGACAAGCATTAGAAAAACTGTTTTTT.

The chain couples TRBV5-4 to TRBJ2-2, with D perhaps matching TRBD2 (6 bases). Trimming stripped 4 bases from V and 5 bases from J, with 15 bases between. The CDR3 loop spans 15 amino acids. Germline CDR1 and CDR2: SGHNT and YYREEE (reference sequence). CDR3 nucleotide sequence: TGTGCCAGCAGCCGAACCGGGACTTGGACCGGGGAGCTGTTTTTT. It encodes CASSRTGTWTGELFF.

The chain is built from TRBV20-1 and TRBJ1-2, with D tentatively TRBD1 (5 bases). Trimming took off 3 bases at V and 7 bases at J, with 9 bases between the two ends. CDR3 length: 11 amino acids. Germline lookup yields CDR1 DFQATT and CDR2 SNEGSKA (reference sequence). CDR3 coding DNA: TGCAGTGCTAGCCCAGGGTCTGGCTACACCTTC. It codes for CSASPGSGYTF.

As DNA, the CDR3 is TGTGCCAGCAGCCAGTCGACAGTTGAAGCTTTCTTT. It encodes CASSQSTVEAFF. The rearrangement links TRBV3-1 (or the pseudogene TRBV3-2) to TRBJ1-1, with D maybe TRBD1 (5 bases). The germline CDR1 and CDR2 sequences are LGHDT and YNNKEL (reference sequence). V lost 3 bases, J lost 7 bases, and 9 bases lay in between. This CDR3 has 12 amino acids.

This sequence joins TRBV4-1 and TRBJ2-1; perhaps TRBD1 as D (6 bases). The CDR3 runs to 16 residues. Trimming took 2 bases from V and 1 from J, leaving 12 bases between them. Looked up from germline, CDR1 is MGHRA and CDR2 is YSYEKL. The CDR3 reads CASSQIRGGSYNEQFF. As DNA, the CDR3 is TGCGCCAGCAGCCAAATCAGAGGGGGTTCCTACAATGAGCAGTTCTTC.

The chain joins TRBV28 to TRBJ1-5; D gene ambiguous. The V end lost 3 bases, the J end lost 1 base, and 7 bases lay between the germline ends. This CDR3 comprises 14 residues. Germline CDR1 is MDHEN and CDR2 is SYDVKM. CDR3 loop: CASSFRRSNQPQHF. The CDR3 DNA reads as TGTGCCAGCAGTTTCAGGCGAAGCAATCAGCCCCAGCATTTT.

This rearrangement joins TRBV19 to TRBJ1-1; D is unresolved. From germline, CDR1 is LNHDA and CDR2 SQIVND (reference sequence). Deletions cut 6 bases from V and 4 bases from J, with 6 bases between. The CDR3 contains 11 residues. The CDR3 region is CASRSVTEAFF. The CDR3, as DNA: TGTGCCAGTAGGTCAGTCACTGAAGCTTTCTTT.

The CDR3 region is CASSLGIGVYNEQFF. CDR3 sequence (DNA): TGTGCCAGCAGCTTGGGGATAGGGGTATACAATGAGCAGTTCTTC. The chain combines TRBV6-2 or TRBV6-3 with TRBJ2-1, with D possibly being TRBD1 (5 bases). V lost 6 bases, J lost 4 bases, and 16 bases lay in between. The germline V gene encodes CDR1 MNHEY and CDR2 SVGEGT. The CDR3 sequence is 15 residues long.

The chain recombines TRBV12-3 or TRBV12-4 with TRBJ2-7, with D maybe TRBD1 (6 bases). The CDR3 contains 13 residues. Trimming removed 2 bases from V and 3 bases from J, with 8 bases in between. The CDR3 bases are TGTGCCAGCAGTTTACACAGGGTCTACGAGCAGTACTTC. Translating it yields CASSLHRVYEQYF.

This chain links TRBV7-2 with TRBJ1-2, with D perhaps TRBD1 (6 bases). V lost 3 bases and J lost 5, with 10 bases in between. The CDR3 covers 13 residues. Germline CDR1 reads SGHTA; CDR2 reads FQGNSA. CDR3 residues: CASSLDRLYGYTF. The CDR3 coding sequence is TGTGCCAGCAGCTTGGACAGACTGTATGGCTACACCTTC.

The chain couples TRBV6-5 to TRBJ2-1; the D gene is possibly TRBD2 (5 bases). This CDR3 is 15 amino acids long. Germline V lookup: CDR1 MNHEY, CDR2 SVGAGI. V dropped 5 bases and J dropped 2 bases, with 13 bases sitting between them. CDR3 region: CASSNLASTYNEQFF. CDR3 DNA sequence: TGTGCCAGCAGTAATCTAGCTTCGACCTACAATGAGCAGTTCTTC.

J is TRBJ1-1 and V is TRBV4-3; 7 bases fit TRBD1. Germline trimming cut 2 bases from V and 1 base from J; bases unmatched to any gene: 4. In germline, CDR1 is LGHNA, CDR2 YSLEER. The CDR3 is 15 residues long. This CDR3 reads CASSQPGTENTEAFF. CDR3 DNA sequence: TGCGCCAGCAGCCAACCCGGGACAGAGAACACTGAAGCTTTCTTT.

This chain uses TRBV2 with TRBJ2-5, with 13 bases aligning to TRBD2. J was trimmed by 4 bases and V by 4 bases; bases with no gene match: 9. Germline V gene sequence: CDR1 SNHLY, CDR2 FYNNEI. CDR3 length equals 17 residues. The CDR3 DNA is TGTGCCAGCAGTGGACTAGCGGGGGGAGGCTCCTCAGAGACCCAGTACTTC. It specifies CASSGLAGGGSSETQYF. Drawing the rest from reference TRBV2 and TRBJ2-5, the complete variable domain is EPEVTQTPSHQVTQMGQEVILRCVPISNHLYFYWYRQILGQKVEFLVSFYNNEISEKSEIFDDQFSVERPDGSNFTLKIRSTKLEDSAMYFCASSGLAGGGSSETQYFGPGTRLLVL.

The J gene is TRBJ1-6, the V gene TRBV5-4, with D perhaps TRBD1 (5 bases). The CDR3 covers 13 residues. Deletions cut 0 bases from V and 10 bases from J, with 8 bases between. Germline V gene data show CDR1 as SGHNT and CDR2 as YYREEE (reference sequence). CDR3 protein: CASSLAGDSPLHF. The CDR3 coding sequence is TGTGCCAGCAGCTTGGCGGGGGACTCACCCCTCCACTTT.

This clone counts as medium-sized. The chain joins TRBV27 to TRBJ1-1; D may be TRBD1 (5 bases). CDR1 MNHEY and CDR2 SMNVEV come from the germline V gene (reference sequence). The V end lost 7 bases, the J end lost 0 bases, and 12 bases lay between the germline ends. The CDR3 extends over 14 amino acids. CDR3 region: CASTSTVMNTEAFF. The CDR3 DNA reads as TGTGCCAGCACCTCGACAGTTATGAACACTGAAGCTTTCTTT.

In nucleotides, the CDR3 is TGCGCCAGCAGTCCCCGGGGACTAGCGGCCTCAGATACGCAGTATTTT. This sequence encodes CASSPRGLAASDTQYF. The chain is built from TRBV4-1 and TRBJ2-3; 11 bases align to TRBD2. V dropped 6 bases and J dropped 4; count of bases not matched to a gene: 9. CDR1 is MGHRA, CDR2 YSYEKL, per germline. This CDR3 is built from 16 residues.

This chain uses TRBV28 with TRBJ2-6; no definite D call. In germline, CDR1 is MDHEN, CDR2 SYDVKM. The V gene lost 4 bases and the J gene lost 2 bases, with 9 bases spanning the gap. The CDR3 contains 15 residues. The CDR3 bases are TGTGCCAGCAGTTCACAGTTCACTGGGGCCAACGTCCTGACTTTC. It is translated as CASSSQFTGANVLTF.

The CDR3 region has the DNA TGTGCCAGCACCCCCGCCCGCGGCACGAACACCGGGGAGCTGTTTTTT. It codes for CASTPARGTNTGELFF. J is TRBJ2-2 and V is TRBV27; the D is unclear. Germline values: CDR1 MNHEY, CDR2 SMNVEV (reference sequence). The CDR3 covers 16 residues. Trimming cost V 7 bases and J 0 bases, with 15 bases left between them.

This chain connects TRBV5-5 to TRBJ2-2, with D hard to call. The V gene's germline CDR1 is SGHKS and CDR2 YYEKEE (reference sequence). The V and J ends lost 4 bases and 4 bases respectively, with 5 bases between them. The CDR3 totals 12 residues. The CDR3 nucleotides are TGTGCCAGCAGCCCGGTCACCGGGGAGCTGTTTTTT. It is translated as CASSPVTGELFF. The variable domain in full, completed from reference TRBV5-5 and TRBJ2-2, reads DAGVTQSPTHLIKTRGQQVTLRCSPISGHKSVSWYQQVLGQGPQFIFQYYEKEERGRGNFPDRFSARQFPNYSSELNVNALLLGDSALYLCASSPVTGELFFGEGSRLTVL.

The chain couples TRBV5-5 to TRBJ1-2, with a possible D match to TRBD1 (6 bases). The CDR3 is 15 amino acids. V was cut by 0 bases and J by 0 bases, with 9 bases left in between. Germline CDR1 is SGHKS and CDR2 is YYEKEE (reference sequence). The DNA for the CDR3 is TGTGCCAGCAGCTTGGAACAGGGCTCTAACTATGGCTACACCTTC. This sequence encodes CASSLEQGSNYGYTF.

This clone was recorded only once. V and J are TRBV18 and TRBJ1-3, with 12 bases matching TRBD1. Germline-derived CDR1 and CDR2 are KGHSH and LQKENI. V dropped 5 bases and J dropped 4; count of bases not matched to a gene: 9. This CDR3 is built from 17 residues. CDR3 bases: TGTGCCAGCTCAGGATCCGGGACAGGGGGCACCGGAAACACCATATATTTT. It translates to CASSGSGTGGTGNTIYF.

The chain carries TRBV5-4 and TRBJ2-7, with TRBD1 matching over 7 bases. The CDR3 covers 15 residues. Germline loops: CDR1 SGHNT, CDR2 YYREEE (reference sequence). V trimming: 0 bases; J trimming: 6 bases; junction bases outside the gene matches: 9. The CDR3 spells CASSLEPRGRLEQYF. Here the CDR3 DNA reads TGTGCCAGCAGCTTGGAGCCCAGGGGGAGACTCGAGCAGTACTTC.

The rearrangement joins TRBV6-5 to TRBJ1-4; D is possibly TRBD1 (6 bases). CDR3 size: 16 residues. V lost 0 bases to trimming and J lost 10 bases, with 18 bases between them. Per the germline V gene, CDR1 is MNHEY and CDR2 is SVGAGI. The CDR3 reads CASSYSLAGGWGKLFF. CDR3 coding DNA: TGTGCCAGCAGTTACTCTCTAGCGGGGGGCTGGGGAAAACTGTTTTTT.

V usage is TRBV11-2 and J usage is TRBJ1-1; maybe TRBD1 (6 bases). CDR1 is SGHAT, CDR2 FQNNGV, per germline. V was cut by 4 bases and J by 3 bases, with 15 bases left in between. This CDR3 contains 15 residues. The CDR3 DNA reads TGTGCCAGCAGCTCCCGATACAGGGTGGACACTGAAGCTTTCTTT. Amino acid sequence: CASSSRYRVDTEAFF.

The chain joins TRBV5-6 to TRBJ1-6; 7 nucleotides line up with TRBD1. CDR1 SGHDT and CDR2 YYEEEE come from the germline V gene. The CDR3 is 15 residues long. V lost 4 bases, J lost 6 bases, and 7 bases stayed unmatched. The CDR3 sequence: CASSPQGLFNSPLHF. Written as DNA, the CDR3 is TGTGCCAGCAGCCCACAGGGGTTGTTTAATTCACCCCTCCACTTT.